The 24 T cell receptor beta chains given below trace back to one sample, sequenced in a study of blood T cell repertoires in COVID-19 (dated by TCRdb to about 2020). The library was generated by the immunoSEQ multiplex PCR assay. TCRdb retrieved this table from immuneACCESS and kept in-frame rearrangements only. Not all clones are present; in checked studies, unresolved V genes account for under half, and no reason is known for the remainder. Counted in this sample were roughly 150,000 clones; approximately 80% of them appeared once. Together, the top ten hold approximately 1.6% of the sample. Sequenced material: PBMCs or T cells enriched from blood (not recorded which). The origin of the receptors is a woman aged 18-30 years who had been exposed to COVID-19.

V usage is TRBV27 and J usage is TRBJ1-1; 7 nucleotides line up with TRBD1. The CDR3 is 16 residues long. Per the germline V gene, CDR1 is MNHEY and CDR2 is SMNVEV (reference sequence). Trimming cost V 1 base and J 4 bases; bases outside gene matches: 9. CDR3 in amino acids: CASSLYSVTGSTEAFF. Here the CDR3 DNA reads TGTGCCAGCAGTTTATACTCTGTGACAGGGTCCACTGAAGCTTTCTTT.

Turning to this clone: One junction end does not reproduce the germline sequence, and a read error may be involved. The chain employs TRBV2 and TRBJ2-5, with a tentative D call TRBD1 (6 bases). The CDR3 is made up of 17 amino acids. CDR1 and CDR2 (germline): SNHLY, FYNNEI. CDR3 bases: TGTGCCAGCAGCGAAGCCTCCCTAGCAGGGGTCCAAGAGACCCAGTACTTC. It encodes CASSEASLAGVQETQYF.

The gene calls are TRBV5-5 and TRBJ1-4; 7 bases match TRBD1. V gave up 4 bases and J gave up 7 bases; unmatched junction bases: 7. The CDR3 sequence is 14 residues long. Germline-derived CDR1 and CDR2 are SGHKS and YYEKEE (reference sequence). The CDR3: CASSDTGVGEKLFF. CDR3 DNA: TGTGCCAGCAGCGATACAGGGGTTGGTGAAAAACTGTTTTTT.

J is TRBJ2-3 and V is TRBV27; 7 bases line up with TRBD1. V lost 3 bases to trimming and J lost 4 bases; unmatched junction nucleotides: 4. The CDR3 is 14 residues long. Germline CDR1 is MNHEY and CDR2 is SMNVEV (reference sequence). As DNA, the CDR3 is TGTGCCAGCAGTTTGGGACAGCGTTCAGATACGCAGTATTTT. It specifies CASSLGQRSDTQYF.

This clone was detected only once. This chain connects TRBV11-2 to TRBJ2-5; D gene unclear. The CDR3 extends over 12 amino acids. Germline values: CDR1 SGHAT, CDR2 FQNNGV. With 3 bases removed from V and 5 bases from J, the gap between germline ends came to 7 bases. The CDR3 sequence is CASSFSEETQYF. In nucleotides, the CDR3 is TGTGCCAGCAGCTTTTCCGAGGAGACCCAGTACTTC. The variable domain in full, completed from reference TRBV11-2 and TRBJ2-5, reads EAGVAQSPRYKIIEKRQSVAFWCNPISGHATLYWYQQILGQGPKLLIQFQNNGVVDDSQLPKDRFSAERLKGVDSTLKIQPAKLEDSAVYLCASSFSEETQYFGPGTRLLVL.

The chain employs TRBV6-1 and TRBJ1-2; D not resolved. Deletions cut 2 bases from V and 5 bases from J, with 15 bases between. The CDR3 spans 15 residues. Germline-derived CDR1 and CDR2 are MNHNS and SASEGT. In nucleotides, the CDR3 is TGTGCCAGCAGTGAATCGGAAGGGAGAGTTTATGGCTACACCTTC. This encodes CASSESEGRVYGYTF.

The chain carries TRBV15 and TRBJ2-7; 9 bases match TRBD1. This CDR3 is built from 13 residues. The germline V gene encodes CDR1 LNHNV and CDR2 YYDKDF (reference sequence). With V trimmed by 8 bases and J by 4 bases, 6 bases remained unmatched. This chain's CDR3 is CATGSGQGYEQYF. The DNA of the CDR3 is TGTGCCACCGGTTCGGGACAGGGTTACGAGCAGTACTTC.

In DNA, the CDR3 is TGTGCCAGCAGCCCACGCCGGGGGGAGCAGTACTTC. It translates to CASSPRRGEQYF. The V gene is TRBV9, the J gene TRBJ2-7; the D gene is possibly TRBD2 (6 bases). Between the trimmed V and J ends, which lost 4 bases and 7 bases, there was a span of 12 bases. This CDR3 contains 12 residues. Germline CDR1 reads SGDLS; CDR2 reads YYNGEE. Filled out from reference TRBV9 and TRBJ2-7, the complete variable domain reads DSGVTQTPKHLITATGQRVTLRCSPRSGDLSVYWYQQSLDQGLQFLIQYYNGEERAKGNILERFSAQQFPDLHSELNLSSLELGDSALYFCASSPRRGEQYFGPGTRLTVT.

The chain links TRBV12-3 or TRBV12-4 to TRBJ2-1; the D gene is possibly TRBD2 (6 bases). With 3 bases removed from V and 10 bases from J, the gap between germline ends came to 10 bases. The CDR3 sequence is 12 residues long. CDR3 in DNA: TGTGCCAGCAGTTTCCGACTAGGGGAGCAGTTCTTC. Its protein is CASSFRLGEQFF.

The V call is TRBV29-1, the J call TRBJ1-2; 9 positions match TRBD1. This CDR3 comprises 12 residues. Germline lookup yields CDR1 SQVTM and CDR2 ANQGSEA. V shed 7 bases, J shed 10 bases, and the junction held 10 bases outside the gene matches. The CDR3 DNA follows: TGCAGCGCGACGGACAGGGGTGAGGTCTACACCTTC. This translates into CSATDRGEVYTF.

The genes are TRBV27 and TRBJ1-6, with D maybe TRBD1 (5 bases). This CDR3 is built from 14 residues. The germline CDR1 and CDR2 sequences are MNHEY and SMNVEV (reference sequence). Trimming took off 6 bases at V and 8 bases at J, with 14 bases between the two ends. Here the CDR3 DNA reads TGTGCCAGCAGGTTCTGGAGCAGGGATTCACCCCTCCACTTT. It is translated as CASRFWSRDSPLHF.

This clone showed up just once. The chain carries TRBV3-1 (or the pseudogene TRBV3-2) and TRBJ2-3, with 8 bases aligning to TRBD2. Germline V CDR1 and CDR2: LGHDT, YNNKEL (reference sequence). This CDR3 comprises 14 residues. The V segment lost 7 bases and the J segment 3 bases; nucleotides outside the gene matches: 6. The CDR3 protein is CASMVTGGTDTQYF. As DNA, the CDR3 is TGTGCCAGCATGGTTACGGGAGGGACAGATACGCAGTATTTT.

The CDR3 reads CASSIGTGYYEQYF. The CDR3 DNA reads as TGTGCCAGTAGTATAGGGACAGGGTACTACGAGCAGTACTTC. V usage is TRBV19 and J usage is TRBJ2-7; TRBD1 agrees at 8 bases. V lost 1 base and J lost 3; bases outside the gene matches: 2. CDR1 and CDR2 (germline): LNHDA, SQIVND (reference sequence). This CDR3 has 14 residues.

The chain recombines TRBV29-1 with TRBJ1-1; 9 bases match TRBD1. The CDR3 runs 14 residues. The junction had 7 bases not matched to a gene; V was cut back by 6 bases and J by 2 bases. Germline CDR1 reads SQVTM; CDR2 reads ANQGSEA. The CDR3 DNA sequence: TGCAGCGTGAAGCCGGGACAGGGAAACACTGAAGCTTTCTTT. Its translation is CSVKPGQGNTEAFF.

The V call is TRBV6-2 or TRBV6-3, the J call TRBJ2-2; 9 bases fit TRBD1. The CDR3 consists of 16 residues. Germline loops: CDR1 MNHEY, CDR2 SVGEGT. The J segment lost 5 bases and the V segment lost 4 bases, leaving 8 bases of the junction unmatched. The CDR3 protein is CASSLQGALRTGELFF. The CDR3 DNA reads as TGTGCCAGCAGTTTACAGGGGGCCCTCAGGACCGGGGAGCTGTTTTTT.

This chain joins TRBV5-1 and TRBJ2-6; 7 bases match TRBD2. The CDR3 has 18 residues. CDR1 and CDR2 (germline): SGHRS, YFSETQ. V trimming: 1 base; J trimming: 4 bases; junction bases outside the gene matches: 11. The chain's CDR3 is CASSLLWIAGSGANVLTF. The CDR3 bases are TGCGCCAGCAGCTTGCTGTGGATAGCGGGTTCCGGGGCCAACGTCCTGACTTTC.

This chain's CDR3 is CASSERGGASPLHF. The CDR3 DNA reads as TGTGCCAGCAGTGAAAGGGGGGGGGCCTCACCCCTCCACTTT. V usage is TRBV2 and J usage is TRBJ1-6; possible D gene TRBD1, 6 bases. This CDR3 is built from 14 residues. CDR1 and CDR2 (germline): SNHLY, FYNNEI. V dropped 2 bases and J dropped 10 bases, with 12 bases sitting between them.

V usage is TRBV29-1 and J usage is TRBJ2-7, with TRBD2 as a possible D gene (6 bases). V lost 4 bases and J lost 2, with 15 bases in between. Germline V gives CDR1 SQVTM, CDR2 ANQGSEA. This CDR3 has 14 residues. CDR3 amino acids: CSVVRGTRPYEQYF. CDR3 nucleotides: TGCAGCGTTGTCCGCGGGACCAGACCCTACGAGCAGTACTTC.

The rearrangement joins TRBV4-1 to TRBJ2-2; 13 nucleotides align to TRBD2. CDR3 length: 18 residues. Germline trimming cut 5 bases from V and 4 bases from J; bases unmatched to any gene: 10. Germline loops: CDR1 MGHRA, CDR2 YSYEKL. The CDR3 region has the DNA TGCGCCAGCAGCACCTGGACTAGCGGGAGTTTAAGCACCGGGGAGCTGTTTTTT. Residues: CASSTWTSGSLSTGELFF.

The chain uses TRBV4-3 and TRBJ1-6, with D perhaps TRBD1 (5 bases). Germline CDR1 reads LGHNA; CDR2 reads YSLEER. V was clipped by 0 bases and J by 5 bases, with 14 bases between them. The CDR3 is 17 residues long. Here the CDR3 reads CASSQETMDTDNSPLHF. In nucleotides, the CDR3 is TGCGCCAGCAGCCAAGAGACAATGGACACTGATAATTCACCCCTCCACTTT.

The chain has TRBV5-1 and TRBJ1-1; D is possibly TRBD1 (6 bases). Trimming removed 2 bases from V and 5 bases from J, with 13 bases in between. The CDR3 runs 14 residues. Germline-derived CDR1 and CDR2 are SGHRS and YFSETQ. CDR3 in DNA: TGCGCCAGCAGCTTCCAAGGGGGAAGAACTGAAGCTTTCTTT. Encoded protein: CASSFQGGRTEAFF. Full variable domain (outside the CDR3, taken from reference TRBV5-1 and TRBJ1-1): KAGVTQTPRYLIKTRGQQVTLSCSPISGHRSVSWYQQTPGQGLQFLFEYFSETQRNKGNFPGRFSGRQFSNSRSEMNVSTLELGDSALYLCASSFQGGRTEAFFGQGTRLTVV.

The V and J genes are TRBV25-1 and TRBJ2-7; D is ambiguous. Germline-derived CDR1 and CDR2 are MGHDK and SYGVNS. The V end lost 4 bases, the J end lost 0 bases, and 7 bases lay between the germline ends. This CDR3 has 13 residues. CDR3 DNA: TGTGCCAGCAGTGCCCCCAGCTCCTACGAGCAGTACTTC. This gives the protein CASSAPSSYEQYF.

The rearrangement uses TRBV6-5 and TRBJ2-2; TRBD2 aligns across 7 bases. The V and J ends lost 6 bases and 1 base, in that order; junction bases with no gene match: 5. The CDR3 has 15 residues. Germline V gene data show CDR1 as MNHEY and CDR2 as SVGAGI. As DNA, the CDR3 is TGTGCCAGCAGGGGGGGGAGTGGGAACACCGGGGAGCTGTTTTTT. This translates into CASRGGSGNTGELFF.

DNA of the CDR3: TGCAGTGCTACTGAGGCGGGGGGTAAGAGCTCCTACAATGAGCAGTTCTTC. Translation gives CSATEAGGKSSYNEQFF. The chain uses TRBV20-1 and TRBJ2-1; 8 bases are a match to TRBD2. The CDR3 contains 17 residues. Germline-derived CDR1 and CDR2 are DFQATT and SNEGSKA (reference sequence). The V and J ends lost 4 bases and 0 bases, in that order; junction bases with no gene match: 11.